The present T cell receptor beta chain was sequenced within a study of human T cells and chemical hapten exposure. As to time point: patch test 3, about 24 weeks after DPC sensitization. Sample treatment: therapeutic diphenylcyclopropenone sensitization with weekly scalp DPC. Unfractionated whole blood served as the source for total RNA extraction. TCRdb used MiXCR to reprocess the RACE reads, holding one entry per CDR3 protein. Among about 39,000 distinct CDR3 sequences listed, 9.5% to 15% were seen once. The TCR originated in a woman aged 40 to 49 with alopecia areata. Some clones in this sample may be carry-over from other donors' samples. This sample comprised whole blood, obtained in connection with sensitization to the hapten diphenylcyclopropenone (DPC).

CDR3: CASSFKGGYEQYF. The CDR3 region has the DNA TGCGCCAGCAGCTTTAAGGGGGGTTACGAGCAGTACTTC. The chain combines TRBV5-1 with TRBJ2-7; D is possibly TRBD1 or TRBD2 (6 bases each). Per the germline V gene, CDR1 is SGHRS and CDR2 is YFSETQ. V was clipped by 2 bases and J by 4 bases, with 10 bases between them. This CDR3 has 13 amino acids.